The 8 T cell receptor beta chains listed next were all sequenced from one sample in a study of blood T cell repertoires in COVID-19. Clones were read by immunoSEQ multiplex PCR, and TCRdb kept only the in-frame ones, dropping some. The sample shows a few hundred thousand clones, 70% to 85% of them seen only once. Sequenced sample: peripheral blood. The receptors here all came from a human donor with COVID-19, enrolled during active disease. The donor label of this sample is uncertain.

The gene calls are TRBV15 and TRBJ1-3; 7 bases agree with TRBD1. Germline V gives CDR1 LNHNV, CDR2 YYDKDF (reference sequence). J lost 5 bases, V lost 6 bases, and 7 bases had no gene match. The CDR3 spans 14 residues. The CDR3 reads CATRAGGYRNTIYF. The CDR3, as DNA: TGTGCCACCAGGGCAGGGGGATACCGAAACACCATATATTTT. The variable domain in full, completed from reference TRBV15 and TRBJ1-3, reads DAMVIQNPRYQVTQFGKPVTLSCSQTLNHNVMYWYQQKSSQAPKLLFHYYDKDFNNEADTPDNFQSRRPNTSFCFLDIRSPGLGDTAMYLCATRAGGYRNTIYFGEGSWLTVV.

V usage is TRBV9 and J usage is TRBJ2-7, with TRBD1 identical over 11 bases. The V segment lost 3 bases and the J segment 3 bases; nucleotides outside the gene matches: 2. The length of the CDR3 is 14 residues. Germline values: CDR1 SGDLS, CDR2 YYNGEE. The CDR3 DNA reads as TGTGCCAGCAGCGCGGGACAGGGGGTCTACGAGCAGTACTTC. This gives the protein CASSAGQGVYEQYF.

The chain carries TRBV7-6 and TRBJ2-1; D unresolved. The V gene's germline CDR1 is SGHVS and CDR2 FNYEAQ. The CDR3 sequence is 15 residues long. Between the trimmed V and J ends, which lost 1 base and 0 bases, there was a span of 7 bases. CDR3 coding DNA: TGTGCCAGCAGCTTAGTCGGTAGCTCCTACAATGAGCAGTTCTTC. Its protein is CASSLVGSSYNEQFF. Supplemented by reference TRBV7-6 and TRBJ2-1, the full variable domain reads GAGVSQSPRYKVTKRGQDVALRCDPISGHVSLYWYRQALGQGPEFLTYFNYEAQQDKSGLPNDRFSAERPEGSISTLTIQRTEQRDSAMYRCASSLVGSSYNEQFFGPGTRLTVL.

The CDR3 region is CASSFGVNYGYTF. The CDR3 DNA reads TGTGCCAGCAGCTTCGGGGTAAACTATGGCTACACCTTC. This chain uses TRBV5-5 with TRBJ1-2; unclear D gene. The CDR3 is made up of 13 amino acids. CDR1 is SGHKS, CDR2 YYEKEE, per germline (reference sequence). V shed 2 bases and J shed 2 bases, with 7 bases lying between them.

The rearrangement links TRBV19 to TRBJ1-5; 7 bases match TRBD1. Germline CDR1 and CDR2: LNHDA and SQIVND (reference sequence). The CDR3 runs to 12 residues. V dropped 7 bases and J dropped 7; count of bases not matched to a gene: 4. The CDR3 DNA reads as TGTGCCAGTACCACAGGGGAACAGCCCCAGCATTTT. Its translation: CASTTGEQPQHF.

This clone was recorded once. The chain is built from TRBV7-8 and TRBJ2-5, with TRBD2 matching 7 bases. This CDR3 is built from 15 residues. Losses at the gene ends were 4 bases for V and 5 bases for J; bases not matched to a gene: 10. CDR1 is SGHVS, CDR2 FQNEAQ, per germline. The CDR3 sequence: CASSSRAGVDETQYF. The CDR3 DNA reads as TGTGCCAGCAGCTCCCGGGCGGGGGTGGATGAGACCCAGTACTTC.

This clone was detected only a few times. The V call is TRBV29-1, the J call TRBJ2-1; 7 bases are shared with TRBD2. Germline-derived CDR1 and CDR2 are SQVTM and ANQGSEA. V shed 6 bases, J shed 4 bases, and the junction held 12 bases outside the gene matches. The CDR3 is 15 residues long. The CDR3 protein is CSVDSGFRGYNEQFF. The CDR3 DNA reads TGCAGCGTGGATAGCGGGTTTCGAGGGTACAATGAGCAGTTCTTC.

The chain carries TRBV11-1 and TRBJ1-2, with D tentatively TRBD1 (6 bases). Germline V gene data show CDR1 as SGHAT and CDR2 as FQDESV (reference sequence). The CDR3 has 14 amino acids. V lost 5 bases to trimming and J lost 0 bases, with 10 bases between them. CDR3 sequence: CASSPGTTNYGYTF. CDR3 DNA: TGTGCCAGCAGCCCCGGGACAACTAACTATGGCTACACCTTC.